These 18 T cell receptor beta chains originate from one sample sequenced in a study of Tregs in tolerant kidney transplant recipients. Mixed chimerism was transient after nonmyeloablative marrow transplants from related graft donors. The data were produced by immunoSEQ multiplex PCR, yet TCRdb's version contains in-frame clones alone and is incomplete. The sample comprises roughly 70,000 clones, about 89% of which are singletons, and under 4.5% rests with the top ten. The source material was CD4+ T cells from blood (PBMCs), sampled 6 months after the transplant. The receptors shown here come from a human patient who received a combined kidney and bone marrow transplant. A subset of T cells may come from the graft donor.

This sequence joins TRBV6-5 and TRBJ2-2, with 7 bases that match TRBD2. Per the germline V gene, CDR1 is MNHEY and CDR2 is SVGAGI. The CDR3 spans 14 residues. V was pared by 6 bases and J by 5 bases, with 6 bases of the junction left unmatched. The CDR3 bases are TGTGCCAGCAGGATGAACGGGGGGACCGGGGAGCTGTTTTTT. It codes for CASRMNGGTGELFF.

This rearrangement joins TRBV5-1 to TRBJ2-5, with D possibly being TRBD1 (6 bases). The CDR3 covers 14 residues. Germline lookup yields CDR1 SGHRS and CDR2 YFSETQ. V lost 7 bases to trimming and J lost 0 bases, with 13 bases between them. CDR3 in amino acids: CASSRGSYQETQYF. The CDR3 DNA reads TGCGCCAGCTCAAGGGGGTCGTACCAAGAGACCCAGTACTTC.

This chain joins TRBV15 and TRBJ2-7, with TRBD2 identical over 7 bases. There are 15 residues in the CDR3. Germline V CDR1 and CDR2: LNHNV, YYDKDF (reference sequence). Trimming removed 0 bases from V and 4 bases from J; junction bases left unmatched: 6. The CDR3 sequence: CATSRDEAGSYEQYF. CDR3 in DNA: TGTGCCACCAGCAGAGATGAAGCGGGATCGTACGAGCAGTACTTC.

The genes are TRBV6-4 and TRBJ2-3; 8 positions match TRBD2. Trimming at V came to 6 bases and at J to 10 bases, leaving 12 bases not matched to a gene. CDR3 size: 14 residues. Germline V gene data show CDR1 as MRHNA and CDR2 as SNTAGT. The CDR3 is CASRSALGGAAQYF. For the CDR3, the DNA is TGTGCCAGCAGAAGTGCCCTCGGGGGGGCAGCGCAGTATTTT.

About this clone: Other DNA variants within this sample encode the same CDR3. V and J are TRBV28 and TRBJ1-6; tentatively, D is TRBD1 (5 bases). Per germline, CDR1 MDHEN and CDR2 SYDVKM. The CDR3 length is 15 residues. V was trimmed by 2 bases and J by 4 bases, leaving 9 bases between them. The DNA of the CDR3 is TGTGCCAGCAGTTTAGGCAGGACATATAATTCACCCCTCCACTTT. Protein product: CASSLGRTYNSPLHF.

The CDR3 nucleotides read TGTGCCTGGAGTGTGCAGATGAACACTGAAGCTTTCTTT. It specifies CAWSVQMNTEAFF. The J gene is TRBJ1-1, the V gene TRBV30; D uncertain. Trimming removed 0 bases from V and 0 bases from J, with 5 bases in between. CDR3 length: 13 amino acids. Germline CDR1 GTSNPN, CDR2 SVGIG (reference sequence).

This rearrangement joins TRBV9 to TRBJ2-3; TRBD1 agrees at 7 bases. There are 17 residues in the CDR3. The V gene's germline CDR1 is SGDLS and CDR2 YYNGEE. After removal of 0 bases from V and 4 bases from J, the junction contained 11 bases not matched to a gene. CDR3: CASSVVGRTGFADTQYF. The CDR3 DNA is TGTGCCAGCAGCGTAGTTGGAAGGACAGGTTTCGCAGATACGCAGTATTTT.

The chain links TRBV4-3 to TRBJ2-3; TRBD2 matches 12 bases. The germline CDR1 and CDR2 sequences are LGHNA and YSLEER. The CDR3 consists of 15 residues. V lost 4 bases, J lost 5 bases, and 4 bases stayed unmatched. The CDR3 DNA sequence: TGCGCCAGCAGCCGTTCGACTAGCGGGGGAGATACGCAGTATTTT. Translating gives CASSRSTSGGDTQYF.

The chain recombines TRBV28 with TRBJ2-3; 14 bases are shared with TRBD2. V shed 5 bases, J shed 0 bases, and the junction held 7 bases outside the gene matches. The CDR3 spans 18 residues. Germline assignment: CDR1 MDHEN and CDR2 SYDVKM. Here the CDR3 reads CASSPPGLAGGSTDTQYF. The CDR3 nucleotides read TGTGCCAGCAGTCCTCCCGGACTAGCGGGGGGCAGCACAGATACGCAGTATTTT.

The V gene is TRBV5-1, the J gene TRBJ2-3, with 8 nucleotides matching TRBD1. Trimming cost V 0 bases and J 5 bases; bases outside gene matches: 5. The V gene's germline CDR1 is SGHRS and CDR2 YFSETQ. The CDR3 runs 15 residues. CDR3 amino acids: CASSLDTGTGDTQYF. CDR3 nucleotide sequence: TGCGCCAGCAGCTTGGATACCGGGACAGGAGATACGCAGTATTTT.

V is TRBV9 and J is TRBJ2-3; TRBD1 might be the D (6 bases). CDR3 size: 15 residues. CDR1 SGDLS and CDR2 YYNGEE come from the germline V gene. Trimming cost V 0 bases and J 5 bases, with 13 bases left between them. The CDR3 region has the DNA TGTGCCAGCAGCGTAGCTGGTACAGGGATAGATACGCAGTATTTT. Amino acid sequence: CASSVAGTGIDTQYF.

J is TRBJ1-1 and V is TRBV4-1; a weak D match, TRBD1 (5 bases). Germline CDR1 MGHRA, CDR2 YSYEKL. This CDR3 comprises 15 residues. Trimming left V 1 base short and J 6 bases short, with 15 bases between. The CDR3 is CASSQGRTRRAEAFF. DNA for the CDR3: TGCGCCAGCAGCCAAGGAAGGACAAGACGGGCTGAAGCTTTCTTT.

V gene TRBV6-4 combines with J gene TRBJ2-7; a weak D match, TRBD2 (5 bases). In germline, CDR1 is MRHNA, CDR2 SNTAGT. The CDR3 totals 9 residues. Trimming cost V 11 bases and J 7 bases, with 9 bases left between them. The CDR3 DNA sequence: TGTGCCGGACTGGGGGAGCAGTACTTC. Protein product: CAGLGEQYF.

This chain connects TRBV7-9 to TRBJ2-5; TRBD2 is a possible D gene (5 bases). The J call is uncertain, as TRBJ2-7 better fits the DNA end. Germline V gives CDR1 SEHNR, CDR2 FQNEAQ (reference sequence). The CDR3 is 15 amino acids. The CDR3 region has the DNA TGTGCCAGCAGCTTAGGTTCCGGGATGGGCTACGAGCAGTACTTC. Its translation is CASSLGSGMGYEQYF.

The chain has TRBV5-6 and TRBJ1-1; TRBD1 might be the D (5 bases). CDR1 is SGHDT, CDR2 YYEEEE, per germline. V lost 4 bases and J lost 4, with 14 bases in between. CDR3 length equals 14 residues. CDR3 DNA: TGTGCCAGCAGCAGGCTGCAGGGATCCACTGAAGCTTTCTTT. Protein: CASSRLQGSTEAFF. Variable domain in full (rest from reference TRBV5-6 and TRBJ1-1): DAGVTQSPTHLIKTRGQQVTLRCSPKSGHDTVSWYQQALGQGPQFIFQYYEEEERQRGNFPDRFSGHQFPNYSSELNVNALLLGDSALYLCASSRLQGSTEAFFGQGTRLTVV.

The chain joins TRBV12-5 to TRBJ1-5, with a tentative D call TRBD1 (5 bases). V dropped 0 bases and J dropped 2 bases, with 20 bases sitting between them. The CDR3 loop spans 19 amino acids. CDR1 is LGHNT, CDR2 FRNRAP, per germline. The CDR3 sequence is CASGLVRTWGVVGNQPQHF. The CDR3 DNA reads as TGTGCTAGTGGTTTGGTACGCACTTGGGGGGTAGTTGGCAATCAGCCCCAGCATTTT.

V and J are TRBV18 and TRBJ2-7, with TRBD1 as a possible D gene (6 bases). CDR1 and CDR2 from the germline V gene are KGHSH and LQKENI. The CDR3 totals 14 residues. V lost 4 bases and J lost 5, with 15 bases in between. The CDR3 bases are TGTGCCAGCTCACTCCTCCCCGGGACAAACGAGCAGTACTTC. It is translated as CASSLLPGTNEQYF. The variable domain in full, completed from reference TRBV18 and TRBJ2-7, reads NAGVMQNPRHLVRRRGQEARLRCSPMKGHSHVYWYRQLPEEGLKFMVYLQKENIIDESGMPKERFSAEFPKEGPSILRIQQVVRGDSAAYFCASSLLPGTNEQYFGPGTRLTVT.

This chain joins TRBV19 and TRBJ1-6; no firm D call. Germline CDR1 LNHDA, CDR2 SQIVND (reference sequence). The CDR3 has 16 amino acids. Trimming stripped 3 bases from V and 0 bases from J, with 9 bases between. The CDR3 nucleotides read TGTGCCAGTAGTATCCGGGGAGGCTCCTATAATTCACCCCTCCACTTT. This gives the protein CASSIRGGSYNSPLHF.